This entry concerns a single TCR beta chain. Its antigen is not identified. TCRdb keeps only in-frame clones here, not all; method: immunoSEQ multiplex PCR. The data contain some 60,000 clones, about 64% of them seen just once; the ten biggest clones take up 15%. These data come from a study of T cell clones after liver transplantation. Study summary: Liver transplant recipients had immunosuppression withdrawal attempted within 2 years. Standard immunosuppression, with no induction, continued until 12-24 months after transplant.

V shed 0 bases and J shed 8 bases, with 11 bases lying between them. Looked up from germline, CDR1 is SGDLS and CDR2 is YYNGEE. This CDR3 region has 13 residues. Study-wide results and caveats: A significant post-transplant drop in circulating graft-donor-reactive CD4 TCRbeta sequences occurred in most of the 8 subjects.

This receptor was obtained from a human donor who received a liver transplant. The sequencing here drew on CD4+ T cells from blood, taken before liver transplant. The rearrangement links TRBV9 to TRBJ1-2; D not certain. The CDR3 DNA sequence: TGTGCCAGCAGCGTAGATCTCGGCAGGGGCTACACCTTC. Translated, it gives CASSVDLGRGYTF.